This T cell receptor beta chain was documented in a study of blood T cell repertoires in COVID-19. Study as a whole: Samples of COVID-19 (acute and convalescent) were obtained from the United States, Italy and Spain. Sample material is recorded as cDNA or gDNA derived from T cells, B-cell-depleted T cells, or PBMCs.

How the authors handled the data: Quantification of nucleated cells was approximated via reference gene primer amplification. Sequenced by immunoSEQ multiplex PCR; TCRdb stores in-frame clones only, minus some. That table gives V, J and clone size, and the DNA gave D and trimming. Of about 130,000 clones listed, about 85% were seen once; the top ten hold 10% to 15%. V lost 4 bases, J lost 4 bases, and 5 bases stayed unmatched. CDR3 length: 15 amino acids. Germline V CDR1 and CDR2: MDHEN, SYDVKM. The specimen sequenced was peripheral blood. The rearrangement joins TRBV28 to TRBJ1-3, with 9 bases aligning to TRBD1. The clonotype originates from a man between 60 and 75 years old with acute or convalescent COVID-19. The CDR3 region has the DNA TGTGCCAGCAGTTCACAGGGGGCGCGGGGAAACACCATATATTTT. This encodes CASSSQGARGNTIYF.